These T cell receptor beta chains were read from a single sample in a study of T cell changes during pregnancy in multiple sclerosis. TCRdb keeps only in-frame clones here, not all; method: immunoSEQ multiplex PCR. Of about 69,000 clones in the sample, 85% to 95% are singletons; the top ten hold just under 2%. The sequences come from peripheral blood, collected in the third trimester of pregnancy. These receptors came from a female donor in good health, enrolled as a control in a pregnancy study. Each CDR3 is given with its conserved first and last residue. D genes are given only for firm matches.

cdr3_length	v_call	j_call	d_call	cdr3_aa	cdr3_nt
13	TRBV19	TRBJ1-2	.	CASSIDRAAGYTF	TGTGCCAGTAGTATAGACAGGGCCGCTGGCTACACCTTC
15	TRBV10-3	TRBJ2-2	.	CAITSGSSYTGELFF	TGTGCCATCACTTCGGGAAGCTCCTACACCGGGGAGCTGTTTTTT
15	TRBV5-1	TRBJ2-2	.	CASSLEQANTGELFF	TGCGCCAGCAGCTTGGAGCAGGCGAACACCGGGGAGCTGTTTTTT
15	TRBV10-3	TRBJ2-1	TRBD1	CAISPTGNLETEQFF	TGTGCCATCAGTCCGACAGGGAACCTGGAAACTGAGCAGTTCTTC
16	TRBV5-4	TRBJ1-1	TRBD1	CASSPGPRTGETEAFF	TGTGCCAGCAGCCCCGGTCCTAGGACAGGGGAAACTGAAGCTTTCTTT
12	TRBV6-1	TRBJ2-1	.	CATYDFSGEQFF	TGTGCCACCTACGACTTCAGCGGCGAGCAGTTCTTC
14	TRBV6-5	TRBJ1-4	.	CASSYGGVSEKLFF	TGTGCCAGCAGTTACGGAGGGGTATCGGAAAAACTGTTTTTT
16	TRBV7-3	TRBJ2-7	TRBD2	CASSPTGGADTYEQYF	TGTGCCAGCAGCCCAACGGGGGGGGCCGATACCTACGAGCAGTACTTC
17	TRBV5-1	TRBJ1-3	.	CASSLEGGAGPGNTIYF	TGCGCCAGCAGCTTGGAAGGGGGAGCAGGTCCTGGAAACACCATATATTTT
15	TRBV11-3	TRBJ2-5	TRBD2	CASSPLAGGQETQYF	TGTGCCAGCAGTCCCCTAGCGGGAGGGCAAGAGACCCAGTACTTC